This is a list of T cell receptor beta chains from one sample in a study of shared clonotypes between healthy human individuals. Sequenced by immunoSEQ multiplex PCR; TCRdb stores in-frame clones only, minus some. The table has some 2,000,000 clones, approximately 95% seen once. Sequencing was done on a sample of naive CD8+ T cells sorted from blood. Every receptor here comes from a man aged 18 to 30 in good health. The CDR3 runs from the conserved cysteine through the conserved F or W. The order of the fields is clone size, D gene, V gene, J gene, CDR3 protein, CDR3 DNA. A D gene is named only where the DNA matches it firmly. Not every row has a clone size; where given, it reads once, few, many or a size class.

abundance: -; d_gene: -; v_gene: TRBV7-9; j_gene: TRBJ2-2; CDR3aa: CAIRGAHTSPGELFF; CDR3nt: TGTGCGATTAGGGGGGCCCATACATCCCCCGGGGAGCTGTTTTTT
abundance: once; d_gene: -; v_gene: TRBV6-5; j_gene: TRBJ2-5; CDR3aa: CASSYSAGPQETQYF; CDR3nt: TGTGCCAGCAGTTACTCGGCGGGCCCCCAAGAGACCCAGTACTTC
abundance: -; d_gene: -; v_gene: TRBV11-2; j_gene: TRBJ2-1; CDR3aa: CASSFFPRDANNEQFF; CDR3nt: TGTGCCAGCAGCTTTTTTCCGCGGGACGCGAACAATGAGCAGTTCTTC
abundance: -; d_gene: -; v_gene: TRBV25-1; j_gene: TRBJ1-2; CDR3aa: CASSSSGTPKSPGYTF; CDR3nt: TGTGCCAGCAGTTCCTCGGGGACACCCAAAAGCCCTGGCTACACCTTC
abundance: -; d_gene: -; v_gene: TRBV4-3; j_gene: TRBJ1-4; CDR3aa: CASSQDRTVGNEKLFF; CDR3nt: TGCGCCAGCAGCCAAGATCGAACGGTAGGAAATGAAAAACTGTTTTTT
abundance: -; d_gene: -; v_gene: TRBV7-9; j_gene: TRBJ2-1; CDR3aa: CASSLVVHPDEQFF; CDR3nt: TGTGCCAGCAGCTTAGTGGTACACCCGGATGAGCAGTTCTTC
abundance: -; d_gene: -; v_gene: TRBV6-5; j_gene: TRBJ1-6; CDR3aa: CASTNARNSPLHF; CDR3nt: TGTGCCAGCACCAATGCCCGAAATTCACCCCTCCACTTT
abundance: -; d_gene: -; v_gene: TRBV6-1; j_gene: TRBJ2-1; CDR3aa: CASTRLGGYNEQFF; CDR3nt: TGTGCCAGCACACGATTAGGGGGCTACAATGAGCAGTTCTTC
abundance: -; d_gene: -; v_gene: TRBV29-1; j_gene: TRBJ2-2; CDR3aa: CSVESPNTGELFF; CDR3nt: TGCAGCGTTGAAAGTCCGAACACCGGGGAGCTGTTTTTT
abundance: once; d_gene: -; v_gene: TRBV2; j_gene: TRBJ2-3; CDR3aa: CASSEMMAGLTDTQYF; CDR3nt: TGTGCCAGCAGTGAAATGATGGCAGGGTTAACAGATACGCAGTATTTT
abundance: -; d_gene: -; v_gene: TRBV29-1; j_gene: TRBJ1-2; CDR3aa: CSVDLRGYGGYTF; CDR3nt: TGCAGCGTTGATCTTCGGGGGTATGGCGGCTACACCTTC
abundance: -; d_gene: -; v_gene: TRBV7-9; j_gene: TRBJ1-3; CDR3aa: CASSLSGLGNTIYF; CDR3nt: TGTGCCAGCAGCTTATCAGGGTTAGGAAACACCATATATTTT
abundance: -; d_gene: -; v_gene: TRBV4-1; j_gene: TRBJ2-5; CDR3aa: CASSQDTEETQYF; CDR3nt: TGCGCCAGCAGCCAGGACACCGAAGAGACCCAGTACTTC
abundance: once; d_gene: TRBD1; v_gene: TRBV5-1; j_gene: TRBJ2-7; CDR3aa: CASSPGQDSYEQYF; CDR3nt: TGCGCCAGCAGCCCCGGACAGGACTCCTACGAGCAGTACTTC
abundance: -; d_gene: TRBD1; v_gene: TRBV13; j_gene: TRBJ2-7; CDR3aa: CASSPAGGGEQYF; CDR3nt: TGTGCCAGCAGCCCGGCAGGGGGCGGCGAGCAGTACTTC
abundance: once; d_gene: TRBD2; v_gene: TRBV27; j_gene: TRBJ2-7; CDR3aa: CASSLSVAGEGEQYF; CDR3nt: TGTGCCAGCAGTTTATCGGTAGCGGGAGAGGGGGAGCAGTACTTC